A single sample is the source of the 28 T cell receptor beta chains below, sequenced in a study of T cells in women clearing cervical HPV infection. Assay: immunoSEQ multiplex PCR; the TCRdb copy retains only in-frame clones and omits some. Here the sample table reports around 46,000 clones. The sample consisted of blood buffy coat. All receptors come from a woman between 18 and 69 years old with a cervical HPV16 infection that either progressed to CIN3+ or cleared (not recorded which).

In the case of this clone: The read ends 3 residues before the CDR3 terminus; that terminus is restored from the germline J gene. The gene calls are TRBV5-1 and TRBJ2-5; 9 nucleotides line up with TRBD1. The germline CDR1 and CDR2 sequences are SGHRS and YFSETQ. The CDR3 runs 16 residues. With 4 bases clipped from V and 2 bases from J, the junction kept 9 bases outside the gene matches. The sequenced CDR3 bases are TGCGCCAGCAGCCAGGAGGGGACAGGGCAACAAGAGACC. Its translation is CASSQEGTGQQET. The full-length CDR3 reads as CASSQEGTGQQETQYF. Variable domain in full (rest from reference TRBV5-1 and TRBJ2-5): KAGVTQTPRYLIKTRGQQVTLSCSPISGHRSVSWYQQTPGQGLQFLFEYFSETQRNKGNFPGRFSGRQFSNSRSEMNVSTLELGDSALYLCASSQEGTGQQETQYFGPGTRLLVL.

With regard to this clone: The read ends 3 residues shy of where the CDR3 ends; the end is completed using the germline J gene. This chain connects TRBV30 to TRBJ1-1, with TRBD1 as a possible D gene (5 bases). The CDR3 is 13 residues long. CDR1 GTSNPN and CDR2 SVGIG come from the germline V gene (reference sequence). Trimming left V 2 bases short and J 1 base short, with 8 bases between. The CDR3 reads CAWSLGQNTEAFF. The CDR3 bases that were read are TGTGCCTGGAGTCTGGGGCAGAACACTGAA.

To note about this clone: The CDR3 end is not reached by the read, which stops 3 residues before it; the germline J gene fills it in. This chain links TRBV5-5 with TRBJ1-1, with D hard to call. CDR3 size: 13 residues. CDR1 SGHKS and CDR2 YYEKEE come from the germline V gene (reference sequence). The chain's CDR3 is CASSPVNTKEAFF. The sequenced part of the CDR3 DNA is TGTGCCAGCAGCCCTGTGAACACAAAAGAA.

Regarding this clone: The read terminates 3 residues ahead of where the CDR3 ends, so the germline J gene completes it. This sequence joins TRBV6-4 and TRBJ1-1; D unclear. There are 15 residues in the CDR3. CDR1 is MRHNA and CDR2 is SNTAGT in the germline V gene. Trimming left V 2 bases short and J 1 base short, with 11 bases between. CDR3 in amino acids: CASSDRGPRNTEAFF. The CDR3 DNA, read in part, is TGTGCCAGCAGTGACAGAGGGCCGAGGAACACTGAA.

A note on this clone: The CDR3 extends 3 residues past the end of the read, so its final part is completed from the germline J gene. The rearrangement links TRBV7-2 to TRBJ2-4, with D perhaps matching TRBD2 (5 bases). Germline V CDR1 and CDR2: SGHTA, FQGNSA. The CDR3 spans 12 residues. CDR3 bases read: TGTGCCAGCAGCTTTGAGGGCTCTGGT. As protein: CASSFEGSG. The whole CDR3 protein is CASSFEGSGQYF.

Comment on this clone: Sequencing ends 3 residues short of the CDR3 end; the germline J gene provides the rest. V usage is TRBV28 and J usage is TRBJ1-5; possible D gene TRBD1, 6 bases. V dropped 5 bases and J dropped 0 bases, with 8 bases sitting between them. The CDR3 is made up of 14 amino acids. Per germline, CDR1 MDHEN and CDR2 SYDVKM. CDR3 region: CASSRGGSNQPQHF. The CDR3 DNA, read in part, is TGTGCCAGCAGTCGAGGGGGTAGCAATCAGCCC.

Points on this clone: The read stops 3 residues short of the end of the CDR3; the missing end is completed from the germline J gene. The J gene is TRBJ2-1, the V gene TRBV2; 10 positions match TRBD2. The germline V gene encodes CDR1 SNHLY and CDR2 FYNNEI. CDR3 length equals 15 residues. V lost 3 bases and J lost 6; bases outside the gene matches: 5. Incomplete CDR3 DNA: TGTGCCAGCAGTGATCTAGCGGGAGAGCCCAATGAG. Amino acid sequence: CASSDLAGEPNE. The whole CDR3 protein is CASSDLAGEPNEQFF.

Concerning this clone itself: The read ends 3 residues early relative to the CDR3; the germline J gene fills the gap. The rearrangement joins TRBV7-2 to TRBJ1-1; D gene ambiguous. The CDR3 contains 12 residues. Germline V gives CDR1 SGHTA, CDR2 FQGNSA. The CDR3 DNA, read in part, is TGTGCCAGCAGCCCCACGCGAGAAAGA. As protein: CASSPTRER. The entire CDR3 protein reads CASSPTRERAFF.

As to this clone: The observed sequence ends 3 residues before the CDR3 terminus, with the missing tail filled in from the germline J gene. V usage is TRBV13 and J usage is TRBJ1-2, with D unclear. From germline, CDR1 is PRHDT and CDR2 FYEKMQ (reference sequence). CDR3 size: 12 residues. Trimming removed 5 bases at V and 7 bases at J, with 11 bases between. CDR3 DNA (partial): TGTGCCAGCAGCCCAACACCAGGTGGC. It encodes CASSPTPGG. The entire CDR3 protein is CASSPTPGGYTF.

As concerns this clone: The read gets to within 3 residues of the CDR3 end, and the germline J gene fills in the rest. The chain uses TRBV30 and TRBJ1-1, with unresolved D. V was trimmed by 0 bases and J by 4 bases, leaving 12 bases between them. The CDR3 contains 14 residues. Looked up from germline, CDR1 is GTSNPN and CDR2 is SVGIG (reference sequence). The CDR3 spells CAWSVPPRSTEAFF. The covered CDR3 bases are TGTGCCTGGAGTGTACCCCCACGGTCCACTGAA.

About this clone itself: The CDR3 end lies 3 residues beyond the end of the read and is filled in from the germline J gene. The chain joins TRBV5-1 to TRBJ2-5; 7 positions agree with TRBD1. J gave up 1 base and V 0 bases, and 3 bases lay outside the gene matches. The CDR3 spans 15 residues. The germline CDR1 and CDR2 sequences are SGHRS and YFSETQ. The CDR3 DNA, read in part, is TGCGCCAGCAGCTTGGGACAGGGAGCCCAAGAGACC. It specifies CASSLGQGAQET. The full CDR3 reads CASSLGQGAQETQYF.

Notes on this clone: Coverage ceases 3 residues before the CDR3 finishes, and the germline J gene fills in the end. The V gene is TRBV7-8, the J gene TRBJ2-1; D ambiguous. V lost 1 base and J 9 bases, leaving 7 bases between the germline ends. The CDR3 consists of 12 residues. Germline assignment: CDR1 SGHVS and CDR2 FQNEAQ. CDR3 DNA (partial): TGTGCCAGCAGCTTAGTCGGTAGTGAG. This gives the protein CASSLVGSE. In full, the CDR3 is CASSLVGSEQFF.

With respect to this clone: Coverage ceases 3 residues before the CDR3 finishes, and the germline J gene fills in the end. V gene TRBV7-9 combines with J gene TRBJ1-3; D might be TRBD1 (5 bases). V was pared by 3 bases and J by 0 bases, with 9 bases between. CDR3 length equals 15 residues. Germline lookup yields CDR1 SEHNR and CDR2 FQNEAQ (reference sequence). Here the CDR3 reads CASSFGGISGNTIYF. The sequenced CDR3 bases are TGTGCCAGCAGCTTCGGGGGAATCTCTGGAAACACC.

To note about this clone: The CDR3 end is not reached by the read, which stops 3 residues before it; the germline J gene fills it in. The rearrangement uses TRBV19 and TRBJ1-6; TRBD1 matches at 7 bases. Germline assignment: CDR1 LNHDA and CDR2 SQIVND (reference sequence). The CDR3 is made up of 15 amino acids. V lost 8 bases, J lost 7 bases, and 11 bases stayed unmatched. CDR3 DNA, as far as it was read: TGTGCCAGTGGGGAGACAGGGACGGGGAATTCACCC. It specifies CASGETGTGNSP. The CDR3 in full is CASGETGTGNSPLHF.

As to this clone: Sequencing ends 3 residues short of the CDR3 end; the germline J gene provides the rest. The rearrangement joins TRBV6-1 to TRBJ1-4, with D tentatively TRBD1 (6 bases). The CDR3 is made up of 14 amino acids. The V end was cut by 1 base, the J end by 8 bases, with 11 bases between. From germline, CDR1 is MNHNS and CDR2 SASEGT. The DNA read from the CDR3 is TGTGCCAGCAGTGAAGACCAGGGGAGCGAAAAA. Encoded protein: CASSEDQGSEK. The entire CDR3 protein reads CASSEDQGSEKLFF.

On this clone: The read falls 3 residues short of the CDR3 end, and the missing part is taken from the germline J gene. The genes are TRBV5-6 and TRBJ2-7; D remains unclear. Between the trimmed V and J ends, which lost 3 bases and 0 bases, there was a span of 4 bases. This CDR3 has 12 amino acids. Germline V gene data show CDR1 as SGHDT and CDR2 as YYEEEE. The CDR3: CASSSFSYEQYF. The sequenced CDR3 bases are TGTGCCAGCAGCTCCTTCTCCTACGAG.

Points on this clone: With the read ending 3 residues before the CDR3 end, the germline J gene is used to fill in that end. The chain links TRBV19 to TRBJ2-2, with TRBD1 matching 9 bases. This CDR3 spans 13 amino acids. Germline CDR1 and CDR2: LNHDA and SQIVND (reference sequence). The CDR3 loop is CATGGTGNSPLFF. The sequenced CDR3 bases are TGTGCCACCGGAGGGACAGGGAATTCACCG.

To note about this clone: The CDR3 end is not reached by the read, which stops 3 residues before it; the germline J gene fills it in. The gene calls are TRBV28 and TRBJ2-7; TRBD1 matches at 7 bases. The ends lost 1 base at V and 2 bases at J; junction bases unmatched: 11. This CDR3 has 17 amino acids. The germline V gene has CDR1 MDHEN and CDR2 SYDVKM. CDR3 protein: CASSLYVERDSAYEQYF. CDR3 DNA (partial): TGTGCCAGCAGTTTATATGTTGAGAGGGACAGCGCCTACGAG.

CDR3 bases read: TGTGCCGGCGGCCGCCTAGCGGGGGGATCCGGGGAG. This translates into CAGGRLAGGSGE. The full CDR3 protein reads CAGGRLAGGSGELFF. The V call is TRBV2, the J call TRBJ2-2, with TRBD2 identical over 11 bases. The read terminates 3 residues before the CDR3 end, so the remaining end is supplied by the germline J gene. In germline, CDR1 is SNHLY, CDR2 FYNNEI. There are 15 residues in the CDR3. V lost 11 bases, J lost 6 bases, and 11 bases stayed unmatched.

In regard to this clone: From the germline J gene comes the end of the CDR3, since the read stops 3 residues before it. The chain combines TRBV5-1 with TRBJ2-1; TRBD1 is a possible D gene (6 bases). The CDR3 is made up of 14 amino acids. V shed 4 bases and J shed 6 bases, with 14 bases lying between them. Germline V gene data show CDR1 as SGHRS and CDR2 as YFSETQ. The CDR3 here is CASSLPGTINEQFF. The covered CDR3 bases are TGCGCCAGCAGCCTTCCCGGGACAATCAATGAG.

Concerning this clone: Read coverage stops 3 residues before the CDR3 terminus; the germline J gene supplies the remainder. The V call is TRBV7-8, the J call TRBJ2-5; 8 bases map to TRBD2. With V trimmed by 8 bases and J by 6 bases, 17 bases remained unmatched. CDR1 SGHVS and CDR2 FQNEAQ come from the germline V gene. This CDR3 comprises 16 residues. Partial CDR3 DNA: TGTGCCAGCGGCCCAGCAGGGAGCGGGAGATGGAAGACC. Its translation: CASGPAGSGRWKT. The complete CDR3 sequence is CASGPAGSGRWKTQYF.

As concerns this clone: The CDR3 end lies 3 residues beyond the end of the read and is filled in from the germline J gene. This chain uses TRBV19 with TRBJ1-1; D unresolved. The length of the CDR3 is 14 residues. CDR1 is LNHDA and CDR2 is SQIVND in the germline V gene (reference sequence). Between the trimmed V and J ends, which lost 6 bases and 0 bases, there was a span of 11 bases. The CDR3 here is CASRAIIMNTEAFF. The covered CDR3 bases are TGTGCCAGTAGAGCCATTATCATGAACACTGAA.

Here the CDR3 reads CSVEDQGVHIQYF. The sequenced part of the CDR3 DNA is TGCAGCGTTGAAGATCAGGGGGTTCACATT. V gene TRBV29-1 combines with J gene TRBJ2-4; 7 bases fit TRBD1. The DNA ends 3 residues before the CDR3 does, and the rest of the CDR3 is filled in from the germline J gene. The germline V gene encodes CDR1 SQVTM and CDR2 ANQGSEA. The CDR3 covers 13 residues. V lost 0 bases, J lost 8 bases, and 4 bases stayed unmatched.

To note about this clone: The CDR3 end is not reached by the read, which stops 3 residues before it; the germline J gene fills it in. This chain uses TRBV5-4 with TRBJ2-4, with 7 bases identical to TRBD1. Looked up from germline, CDR1 is SGHNT and CDR2 is YYREEE (reference sequence). This CDR3 comprises 13 residues. CDR3 sequence: CASSHGTDYGQYF. CDR3 bases read: TGTGCCAGCAGTCACGGGACAGACTATGGT.

Turning to this clone: The missing CDR3 end, 3 residues past where the read stops, is filled in from the germline J gene. This chain links TRBV28 with TRBJ1-4, with D possibly matching TRBD1 (5 bases). The CDR3 length is 14 residues. Looked up from germline, CDR1 is MDHEN and CDR2 is SYDVKM. V shed 3 bases and J shed 7 bases, with 12 bases lying between them. The covered CDR3 bases are TGTGCCAGCAGTTTTCAGGGCCCGAGTGAAAAA. Protein product: CASSFQGPSEK. The CDR3 reads in full as CASSFQGPSEKLFF. The whole variable domain, remainder taken from reference TRBV28 and TRBJ1-4, is DVKVTQSSRYLVKRTGEKVFLECVQDMDHENMFWYRQDPGLGLRLIYFSYDVKMKEKGDIPEGYSVSREKKERFSLILESASTNQTSMYLCASSFQGPSEKLFFGSGTQLSVL.

As to this clone: Read sequence stops 3 residues before the CDR3 end, and the germline J gene provides the missing end. Other DNA sequences from this sample encode an identical CDR3 as well. The chain links TRBV19 to TRBJ1-1, with a weak D call TRBD1 (5 bases). The CDR3 is 13 residues long. Germline loops: CDR1 LNHDA, CDR2 SQIVND (reference sequence). The V end lost 2 bases, the J end lost 4 bases, and 8 bases lay between the germline ends. This CDR3 is CASSIRGGTEAFF. The DNA read from the CDR3 is TGTGCCAGTAGTATACGGGGGGGCACTGAA.

A word on this clone: The read comes to an end 3 residues before the CDR3 does, leaving the germline J gene to fill in the end. The chain carries TRBV7-2 and TRBJ2-5, with no clear D. V lost 2 bases and J 4 bases, leaving 5 bases between the germline ends. CDR1 and CDR2 from the germline V gene are SGHTA and FQGNSA. This CDR3 is built from 12 residues. CDR3 DNA (partial): TGTGCCAGCAGCTTATTCGGAGAGACC. Its protein is CASSLFGET. The full CDR3 protein is CASSLFGETQYF.

For this clone: The CDR3 end is not reached by the read, which stops 3 residues before it; the germline J gene fills it in. The chain uses TRBV20-1 and TRBJ2-3; TRBD2 might be the D (6 bases). The CDR3 extends over 12 amino acids. Looked up from germline, CDR1 is DFQATT and CDR2 is SNEGSKA (reference sequence). The germline V and J ends were trimmed by 7 bases and 0 bases, with 8 bases remaining between them. CDR3 protein: CSVGTSTDTQYF. The covered CDR3 bases are TGCAGTGTTGGGACTAGCACAGATACG.